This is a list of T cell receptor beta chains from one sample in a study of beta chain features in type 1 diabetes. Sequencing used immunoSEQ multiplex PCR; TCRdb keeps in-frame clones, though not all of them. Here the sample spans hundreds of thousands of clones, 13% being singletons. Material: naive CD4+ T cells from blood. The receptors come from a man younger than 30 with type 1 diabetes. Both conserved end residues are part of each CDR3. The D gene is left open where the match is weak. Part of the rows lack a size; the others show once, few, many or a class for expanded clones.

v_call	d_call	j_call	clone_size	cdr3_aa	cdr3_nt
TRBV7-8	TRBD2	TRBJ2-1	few	CASSLFVAGGNEQFF	TGTGCCAGCAGCTTGTTCGTAGCGGGGGGGAATGAGCAGTTCTTC
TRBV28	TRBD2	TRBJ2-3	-	CASSFLPWVAGSTDTQYF	TGTGCCAGCAGTTTTCTCCCCTGGGTAGCGGGGTCCACAGATACGCAGTATTTT
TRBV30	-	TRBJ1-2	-	CAWSRGVGAFYGYTF	TGTGCCTGGAGTCGAGGGGTCGGGGCCTTCTATGGCTACACCTTC
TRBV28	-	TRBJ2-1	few	CASSLGAPYNEQFF	TGTGCCAGCAGTTTAGGCGCACCCTACAATGAGCAGTTCTTC
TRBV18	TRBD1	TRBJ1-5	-	CASSPQGDNQPQHF	TGTGCCAGCTCACCCCAGGGGGACAATCAGCCCCAGCATTTT
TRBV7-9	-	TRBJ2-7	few	CASSFFGSPYEQYF	TGTGCCAGCAGCTTTTTCGGCAGTCCCTACGAGCAGTACTTC
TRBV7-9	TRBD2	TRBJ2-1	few	CASSPIGLASREQFF	TGTGCCAGCAGCCCCATCGGACTAGCCTCTCGTGAGCAGTTCTTC
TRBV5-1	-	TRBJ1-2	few	CASSLGHDGYTF	TGCGCCAGCAGCTTGGGCCATGATGGCTACACCTTC
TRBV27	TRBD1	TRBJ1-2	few	CASRYGTGGNYGYTF	TGTGCCAGCAGATACGGGACAGGGGGGAACTATGGCTACACCTTC
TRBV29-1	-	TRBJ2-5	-	CSVAIGTKETQYF	TGCAGCGTTGCCATCGGGACGAAGGAGACCCAGTACTTC
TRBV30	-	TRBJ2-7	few	CAWSPGTDYEQYF	TGTGCCTGGTCCCCAGGAACAGACTACGAGCAGTACTTC
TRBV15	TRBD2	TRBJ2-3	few	CATSRDHPGRGGPDTQYF	TGTGCCACCAGCAGAGATCACCCCGGACGGGGGGGTCCAGATACGCAGTATTTT
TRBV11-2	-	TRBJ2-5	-	CASSFAARIETQYF	TGTGCCAGCAGCTTCGCGGCGAGGATAGAGACCCAGTACTTC
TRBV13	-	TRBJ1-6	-	CASSLGGPSRGSPLHF	TGTGCCAGCAGCTTAGGAGGACCGAGCCGGGGGTCACCCCTCCACTTT
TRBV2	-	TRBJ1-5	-	CASSGHGVGNQPQHF	TGTGCCAGCAGTGGTCACGGAGTCGGCAATCAGCCCCAGCATTTT